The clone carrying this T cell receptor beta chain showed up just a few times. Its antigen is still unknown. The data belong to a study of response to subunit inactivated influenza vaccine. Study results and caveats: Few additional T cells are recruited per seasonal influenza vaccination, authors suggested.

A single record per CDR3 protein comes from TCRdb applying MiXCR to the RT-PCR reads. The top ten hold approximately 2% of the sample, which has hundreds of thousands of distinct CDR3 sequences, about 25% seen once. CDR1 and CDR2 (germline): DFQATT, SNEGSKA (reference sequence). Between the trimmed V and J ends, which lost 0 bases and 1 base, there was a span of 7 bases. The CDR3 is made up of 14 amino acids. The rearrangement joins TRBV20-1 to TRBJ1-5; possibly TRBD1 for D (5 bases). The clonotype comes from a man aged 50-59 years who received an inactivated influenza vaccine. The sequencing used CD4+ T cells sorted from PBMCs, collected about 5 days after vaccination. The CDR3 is CSARDGTSNQPQHF. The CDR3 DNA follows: TGCAGTGCTAGAGATGGGACCAGCAATCAGCCCCAGCATTTT.